The 28 T cell receptor beta chains below all came from one sample that was sequenced in a study of blood T cells in healthy people across ages. Alongside a J-beta primer mix, a sample-barcoded 5' primer served in a second PCR lasting roughly 6 to 11 cycles. TCRdb called the 5' RACE reads again in MiXCR, with one record for every CDR3 protein. The sample yields roughly 930,000 distinct CDR3 sequences, about 48% seen once. The sequenced sample was blood. These receptors all come from a young man in good health.

This clonotype has a single count. V usage is TRBV20-1 and J usage is TRBJ2-5, with 7 positions matching TRBD1. This CDR3 has 15 amino acids. Trimming took 3 bases from V and 2 from J; bases not matched to a gene: 9. Germline CDR1 and CDR2: DFQATT and SNEGSKA (reference sequence). The CDR3 sequence: CSARSVGTAQETQYF. As DNA, the CDR3 is TGCAGTGCTAGGTCGGTAGGGACAGCACAAGAGACCCAGTACTTC.

This clonotype occurred a few times. The rearrangement links TRBV20-1 to TRBJ1-6; 10 positions agree with TRBD1. CDR3 length: 15 amino acids. Germline loops: CDR1 DFQATT, CDR2 SNEGSKA (reference sequence). With 2 bases clipped from V and 7 bases from J, the junction kept 5 bases outside the gene matches. CDR3 loop: CSARNWGQGNSPLHF. CDR3 bases: TGCAGTGCTAGAAATTGGGGACAGGGGAATTCACCCCTCCACTTT.

The chain joins TRBV7-2 to TRBJ2-5; D may be TRBD2 (6 bases). This CDR3 has 12 amino acids. Trimming cost V 2 bases and J 7 bases, with 8 bases left between them. Germline CDR1 SGHTA, CDR2 FQGNSA. CDR3 bases: TGTGCCAGCAGCTTAATGGGAGGGACCCAGTACTTC. Protein: CASSLMGGTQYF.

Concerning this clonotype itself: Its ends do not fully match the called genes, so a read error is possible. This chain joins TRBV20-1 and TRBJ1-4; TRBD1 is a possible D gene (5 bases). From germline, CDR1 is DFQATT and CDR2 SNEGSKA (reference sequence). This CDR3 contains 13 residues. CDR3 in DNA: TGCAGTCCTAGGGGCACAAGAAATGAAAAACTGTTTTTT. Its translation: CSPRGTRNEKLFF.

Only a few counts were recorded for this clonotype. J is TRBJ1-2 and V is TRBV27; D is unclear. Trimming removed 0 bases from V and 8 bases from J, with 10 bases in between. Germline V gene lookup returns CDR1 MNHEY and CDR2 SMNVEV (reference sequence). This CDR3 spans 13 amino acids. This chain's CDR3 is CASSLSRVEGYTF. The DNA for the CDR3 is TGTGCCAGCAGTTTATCTCGGGTGGAAGGCTACACCTTC.

This clonotype has just a few counts. The chain joins TRBV15 to TRBJ1-1; D remains unclear. In germline, CDR1 is LNHNV, CDR2 YYDKDF (reference sequence). V was trimmed by 6 bases and J by 3 bases, leaving 14 bases between them. This CDR3 region has 14 residues. The CDR3 is CATSVRGRDTEAFF. The CDR3 coding sequence is TGTGCCACCAGTGTTCGCGGGAGGGACACTGAAGCTTTCTTT.

This clonotype was counted between two and nine times. The chain joins TRBV6-5 to TRBJ1-5, with D possibly TRBD1 on 5 matching bases. The germline CDR1 and CDR2 sequences are MNHEY and SVGAGI. The CDR3 sequence is 15 residues long. The V end was cut by 5 bases, the J end by 1 base, with 12 bases between. The CDR3 region has the DNA TGTGCCAGCAGTCAGGGTGTTTTGAGCAATCAGCCCCAGCATTTT. Translating gives CASSQGVLSNQPQHF.

The genes are TRBV7-9 and TRBJ1-1; 7 nucleotides line up with TRBD1. The CDR3 is 13 residues long. The V gene end was trimmed by 4 bases and the J gene end by 8 bases; junction bases not matched to a gene: 7. Germline values: CDR1 SEHNR, CDR2 FQNEAQ (reference sequence). The DNA of the CDR3 is TGTGCCAGCAGCTCACAGGGGATAGGCGAAGCTTTCTTT. It codes for CASSSQGIGEAFF.

A single count supports this clonotype. J is TRBJ2-1 and V is TRBV5-1, with 13 nucleotides matching TRBD2. Per the germline V gene, CDR1 is SGHRS and CDR2 is YFSETQ. CDR3 length: 15 amino acids. Unmatched junction bases numbered 7, after V lost 6 bases and J lost 7 bases. The CDR3 here is CASTLAGGQRNEQFF. CDR3 DNA sequence: TGCGCCAGCACACTAGCGGGGGGGCAGAGGAATGAGCAGTTCTTC.

This chain uses TRBV4-1 with TRBJ2-1, with TRBD2 matching over 9 bases. This CDR3 comprises 16 residues. Trimming cost V 4 bases and J 5 bases; bases outside gene matches: 9. Germline V CDR1 and CDR2: MGHRA, YSYEKL. CDR3 sequence: CASSRQGLADNNEQFF. Here the CDR3 DNA reads TGCGCCAGCAGCCGCCAGGGACTAGCAGACAACAATGAGCAGTTCTTC.

The rearrangement links TRBV2 to TRBJ2-6; D gene ambiguous. The V end was cut by 4 bases, the J end by 9 bases, with 13 bases between. The germline V gene encodes CDR1 SNHLY and CDR2 FYNNEI. The CDR3 runs to 14 residues. The CDR3 bases are TGTGCCAGCAGTGCATGGTCTGGAGTCAACGTCCTGACTTTC. Encoded protein: CASSAWSGVNVLTF.

The rearrangement links TRBV30 to TRBJ2-5; D is possibly TRBD1 (6 bases). This CDR3 has 13 amino acids. Germline lookup yields CDR1 GTSNPN and CDR2 SVGIG (reference sequence). Trimming stripped 5 bases from V and 3 bases from J, with 13 bases between. CDR3 in DNA: TGTGCCTGGGAGTCAGGGGTTGAAGAGACCCAGTACTTC. Its protein product is CAWESGVEETQYF.

This clonotype was observed a handful of times. The chain couples TRBV2 to TRBJ2-7; D is perhaps TRBD1 (5 bases). The CDR3 sequence is 13 residues long. The ends were cut back, 2 bases at V and 3 bases at J, with 8 bases in the middle. Germline CDR1 SNHLY, CDR2 FYNNEI. CDR3 sequence reads: CASSEPDSYEQYF. CDR3 coding DNA: TGTGCCAGCAGTGAACCCGACAGCTACGAGCAGTACTTC.

The count of this clonotype is one. The chain combines TRBV27 with TRBJ1-4; D unclear. Germline lookup yields CDR1 MNHEY and CDR2 SMNVEV (reference sequence). V dropped 7 bases and J dropped 0 bases, with 15 bases sitting between them. The CDR3 is 16 residues long. Here the CDR3 DNA reads TGTGCCAGCAAGTGGGCGGATCCAGCAACTAATGAAAAACTGTTTTTT. Amino acid sequence: CASKWADPATNEKLFF.

CDR3 DNA: TGTGCCAGCAGTTTAGGCCACGGAGGGTACATTCAGTACTTC. Amino acids: CASSLGHGGYIQYF. This rearrangement joins TRBV28 to TRBJ2-4, with D perhaps TRBD2 (6 bases). V was cut by 2 bases and J by 8 bases, with 13 bases left in between. There are 14 residues in the CDR3. Germline assignment: CDR1 MDHEN and CDR2 SYDVKM. Supplemented by reference TRBV28 and TRBJ2-4, the full variable domain reads DVKVTQSSRYLVKRTGEKVFLECVQDMDHENMFWYRQDPGLGLRLIYFSYDVKMKEKGDIPEGYSVSREKKERFSLILESASTNQTSMYLCASSLGHGGYIQYFGAGTRLSVL.

This clonotype was found a few times. The rearrangement links TRBV15 to TRBJ2-7, with a possible D match to TRBD2 (6 bases). This CDR3 has 13 residues. V dropped 9 bases and J dropped 2 bases, with 14 bases sitting between them. Per germline, CDR1 LNHNV and CDR2 YYDKDF (reference sequence). The CDR3 region is CATGRGSTYEQYF. The CDR3 DNA reads TGTGCCACAGGACGGGGGTCCACCTACGAGCAGTACTTC.

This chain links TRBV28 with TRBJ1-5, with D unresolved. The germline gives CDR1 MDHEN, CDR2 SYDVKM. Trimming stripped 6 bases from V and 1 base from J, with 16 bases between. The CDR3 contains 16 residues. CDR3: CASSHLYKGSNQPQHF. The DNA for the CDR3 is TGTGCCAGCAGCCACCTATATAAGGGAAGCAATCAGCCCCAGCATTTT. Combining the CDR3 with reference TRBV28 and TRBJ1-5 gives the whole variable domain DVKVTQSSRYLVKRTGEKVFLECVQDMDHENMFWYRQDPGLGLRLIYFSYDVKMKEKGDIPEGYSVSREKKERFSLILESASTNQTSMYLCASSHLYKGSNQPQHFGDGTRLSIL.

J is TRBJ1-2 and V is TRBV21-1; the D call in the table, TRBD1, was not verified against the DNA. TRBV21-1 is listed as a pseudogene. CDR3 length: 17 residues. The CDR3 nucleotides read TGTGCCAGCAGCAATATCCCGATGAGACCCAGCAAGGGGGGCTACACCTTC. It is translated as CASSNIPMRPSKGGYTF.

The J gene is TRBJ2-1, the V gene TRBV3-1; 10 bases are a match to TRBD2. Germline CDR1 and CDR2: LGHDT and YNNKEL (reference sequence). This CDR3 is built from 16 residues. V gave up 3 bases and J gave up 3 bases; unmatched junction bases: 5. The DNA of the CDR3 is TGTGCCAGCAGCCACCCAGGACTAGCGGTCTACAATGAGCAGTTCTTC. This encodes CASSHPGLAVYNEQFF.

The rearrangement uses TRBV4-3 and TRBJ1-2; 7 nucleotides match TRBD1. Germline V gene lookup returns CDR1 LGHNA and CDR2 YSLEER. The CDR3 spans 16 residues. With 4 bases clipped from V and 1 base from J, the junction kept 9 bases outside the gene matches. The CDR3 loop reads CASSRTGQGGNYGYTF. The CDR3 DNA is TGCGCCAGCAGCCGGACCGGGCAGGGGGGTAACTATGGCTACACCTTC.

This clonotype has only a few counts. This chain connects TRBV7-2 to TRBJ2-1; perhaps TRBD2 as D (6 bases). The germline V and J ends were trimmed by 1 base and 3 bases, with 13 bases remaining between them. The CDR3 contains 16 residues. Germline assignment: CDR1 SGHTA and CDR2 FQGNSA. CDR3 sequence: CASSLGAGIYYNEQFF. The CDR3 region has the DNA TGTGCCAGCAGCTTAGGGGCGGGAATCTACTACAATGAGCAGTTCTTC. The full variable domain, with the rest looked up from reference TRBV7-2 and TRBJ2-1, is GAGVSQSPSNKVTEKGKDVELRCDPISGHTALYWYRQSLGQGLEFLIYFQGNSAPDKSGLPSDRFSAERTGGSVSTLTIQRTQQEDSAVYLCASSLGAGIYYNEQFFGPGTRLTVL.

The chain combines TRBV2 with TRBJ1-2; D is unresolved. There are 14 residues in the CDR3. Trimming removed 8 bases at V and 0 bases at J, with 13 bases between. Germline CDR1 and CDR2: SNHLY and FYNNEI. The CDR3 loop reads CASVFVTANYGYTF. For the CDR3, the DNA is TGTGCCAGCGTTTTTGTGACCGCTAACTATGGCTACACCTTC.

Concerning this clonotype: This sequence may be a read error, since a much larger clone differs from it by one base. CDR3 DNA: TGCAGCGTTGAAATTGTGGCTAGCGGGGATGAGCAGTACTTC. This sequence encodes CSVEIVASGDEQYF. The chain recombines TRBV29-1 with TRBJ2-5; 9 bases match TRBD2. The CDR3 contains 14 residues. J lost 11 bases, V lost 2 bases, and 12 bases had no gene match. Germline loops: CDR1 SQVTM, CDR2 ANQGSEA.

V and J are TRBV29-1 and TRBJ1-2; D uncertain. Trimming took 5 bases from V and 2 from J, leaving 12 bases between them. CDR1 SQVTM and CDR2 ANQGSEA come from the germline V gene. CDR3 length: 13 amino acids. The CDR3, as DNA: TGCAGCGTTAAGTTGTCGCAGAACTATGGCTACACCTTC. Translated, it gives CSVKLSQNYGYTF. The whole variable domain, remainder taken from reference TRBV29-1 and TRBJ1-2, is SAVISQKPSRDICQRGTSLTIQCQVDSQVTMMFWYRQQPGQSLTLIATANQGSEATYESGFVIDKFPISRPNLTFSTLTVSNMSPEDSSIYLCSVKLSQNYGYTFGSGTRLTVV.

The count of this clonotype is one. The chain uses TRBV29-1 and TRBJ2-5; tentatively, D is TRBD1 (6 bases). CDR3 size: 12 residues. The V gene's germline CDR1 is SQVTM and CDR2 ANQGSEA. V gave up 7 bases and J gave up 12 bases, with 21 bases separating them. The CDR3 DNA reads TGCAGCGCCGGACAGTCCCCCTACGAGAAGTACTTC. This codes for CSAGQSPYEKYF.

The chain has TRBV6-1 and TRBJ1-1; D ambiguous. CDR3 length: 12 residues. Germline V lookup: CDR1 MNHNS, CDR2 SASEGT. V gave up 8 bases and J gave up 0 bases, with 7 bases separating them. Here the CDR3 DNA reads TGTGCCAGCCTATGGGTGAACACTGAAGCTTTCTTT. It yields the protein CASLWVNTEAFF.

This clonotype was counted a few times. The chain combines TRBV27 with TRBJ1-2; D is ambiguous. V gave up 2 bases and J gave up 4 bases, with 11 bases separating them. The CDR3 length is 14 residues. Germline V CDR1 and CDR2: MNHEY, SMNVEV (reference sequence). This CDR3 is CASSLGLGFYGYTF. CDR3 nucleotide sequence: TGTGCCAGCAGTTTAGGGTTGGGGTTCTATGGCTACACCTTC.

This clonotype was counted only a few times. The chain uses TRBV3-1 and TRBJ2-1, with D perhaps TRBD2 (5 bases). Trimming cost V 0 bases and J 5 bases, with 11 bases left between them. This CDR3 region has 15 residues. CDR1 and CDR2 from the germline V gene are LGHDT and YNNKEL (reference sequence). The CDR3, as DNA: TGTGCCAGCAGCCAAGAAGTTGGACTCCACAATGAGCAGTTCTTC. Translation: CASSQEVGLHNEQFF.